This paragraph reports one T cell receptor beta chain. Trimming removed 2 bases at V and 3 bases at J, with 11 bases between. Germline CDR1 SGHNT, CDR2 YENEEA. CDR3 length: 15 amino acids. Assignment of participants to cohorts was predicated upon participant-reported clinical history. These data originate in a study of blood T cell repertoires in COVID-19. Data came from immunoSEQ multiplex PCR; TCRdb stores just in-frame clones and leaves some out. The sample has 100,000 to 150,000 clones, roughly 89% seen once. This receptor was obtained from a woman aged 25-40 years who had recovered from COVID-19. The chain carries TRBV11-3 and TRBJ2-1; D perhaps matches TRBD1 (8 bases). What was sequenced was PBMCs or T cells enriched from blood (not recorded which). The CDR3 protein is CASSLTGGDYNEQFF. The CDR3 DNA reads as TGTGCCAGCAGCTTAACAGGGGGGGACTACAATGAGCAGTTCTTC.